This entry concerns a single TCR beta chain. Its antigen is as yet unknown. The authors obtained over 160 million TCR-beta sequences from 15-18 subjects per sequencing run. MiXCR, applied by TCRdb to the 5' RACE reads, yields one record per CDR3 protein. The data show about 78,000 distinct CDR3 sequences, roughly 4.7% seen once. This sample stems from a study of neurological immune-mediated disorders. Study-wide points: The multiple sclerosis repertoire cluster had no association with any clinical or MRI feature.

The V end was cut by 0 bases, the J end by 2 bases, with 14 bases between. Germline V gene lookup returns CDR1 DFQATT and CDR2 SNEGSKA (reference sequence). The CDR3 covers 15 residues. This sequence originates from a woman under 40 with multiple sclerosis. The material sequenced was PBMCs. The chain couples TRBV20-1 to TRBJ2-7, with a weak D call TRBD2 (5 bases). In DNA form, the CDR3 reads TGCAGTGCTAGAGAAGCAACCGGGAACCCCTACGAGCAGTACTTC. Translation gives CSAREATGNPYEQYF.